Listed here is a single T cell receptor beta chain. The data were taken from a study of blood T cell repertoires in COVID-19. On the study more broadly: Researchers got acute and convalescent COVID-19 samples from the United States, Italy and Spain.

The CDR3 is 17 residues long. The germline V gene encodes CDR1 KGHSH and CDR2 LQKENI. Trimming pared 6 bases from V and 0 bases from J, leaving 18 bases between. Individuals drawn from around 25 US areas were about 18 to 95 years old. The table came from immunoSEQ multiplex PCR; TCRdb's copy has only in-frame clones and leaves some out. The sample has about 200,000 clones; 65% to 90% are singletons. The sequence was collected from a woman between 50 and 59 years old with acute COVID-19. Specimen: PBMCs or T cells enriched from blood (not recorded which). The gene calls are TRBV18 and TRBJ1-5, with D possibly matching TRBD1 (6 bases). CDR3: CASSILGQLHSNQPQHF. CDR3 sequence (DNA): TGTGCCAGCTCCATCCTCGGACAGCTTCATAGCAATCAGCCCCAGCATTTT.